This TCR beta chain was captured by sequencing in a study of blood T cell repertoires in COVID-19. Across the whole study: Acute and convalescent COVID-19 samples came from the United States, Italy and Spain.

Authors' analysis steps: For nucleated cells, counts were estimated from reference gene primer amplification. Clones were sequenced by immunoSEQ multiplex PCR, and TCRdb holds only the in-frame ones, with some missing. V and J calls and clone size come straight from that table; D and trimming were deduced from the DNA. Of 80,000 to 100,000 clones listed, over 70% were seen once; the top ten hold nearly 9%. Germline CDR1 reads SEHNR; CDR2 reads FQNEAQ (reference sequence). The CDR3 covers 16 residues. Germline trimming cut 3 bases from V and 4 bases from J; bases unmatched to any gene: 5. The source of this sequence is a man aged 50 to 60 who had recovered from COVID-19. The rearrangement links TRBV7-9 to TRBJ2-7, with 14 positions matching TRBD2. Sequenced input: peripheral blood. The CDR3 spells CASSLGLAGETYEQYF. The CDR3 bases are TGTGCCAGCAGCTTGGGACTAGCGGGAGAGACGTACGAGCAGTACTTC.